The present T cell receptor (beta chain) was sequenced within a study of blood T cell repertoires in COVID-19 (TCRdb year 2020). With respect to the entire study: Collaborator samples came from the United States, Italy and Spain and covered acute and convalescent phases of COVID-19. The material from the prospective study consisted of cDNA or gDNA derived from T cells, B-cell-depleted T cells, or PBMCs. Subjects who had been exposed to COVID-19, were actively infected with it, or had recovered from it provided the deeply sampled blood TCRbeta repertoires that made up the dataset. The repertoires were made available in a free public database intended to serve as a resource for research on the immune response to SARS-CoV-2. The samples were drawn from the first 160 participants of the ongoing ImmuneRACE study and from some 1,300 subjects provided by 6 global collaborators. Nearly every sample came with metadata listing a de-identified subject ID, COVID-19 status, age in years and sex. HLA class I and class II types, where available, came from metadata supplied by the sample provider rather than from assay-based typing. Points the paper makes about the study in general: Clinical and demographic metadata were provided uncurated, with the amount varying by source and participant.

Counted from cysteine to phenylalanine, this CDR3 has 14 amino acids. Only the CDR3 portion is preserved as DNA: 42 bases, with reading frame beginning at the first base. CDR1 and CDR2, looked up from the germline V gene (reference sequence), are LNHNV and YYDKDF. V sheds 8 bases and J sheds 5 bases, leaving 13 bases between their ends. TCRbeta CDR3 regions were amplified from genomic DNA by means of the immunoSEQ Assay, a bias-controlled multiplex PCR. Processing in the source paper ran as follows. The number of nucleated cells in each sample was estimated by amplification of reference gene primers within the assay. To quantify the absolute abundance of each unique TCRbeta CDR3 rearrangement, sequence reads were collapsed and filtered. Productive Simpson clonality was computed per sample as the square root of Simpson's diversity index over productive rearrangements. In TCRdb, the immuneACCESS table is reduced to in-frame sequences with V and J assigned. These tables do not hold every clone; where another copy was compared, an unresolved V gene accounts for under half, and the others remain unexplained. V and J calls and clone size come straight from that table; D and trimming were deduced from the DNA. A total of tens of thousands of clones appear in this sample, approximately 90% of them only once. The ten largest make up 25% to 35% of the sample.

A word on this clone: Its antigen has not been determined. Base qualities were left out, and no much larger clone turns up one base away.

Each collaborating institution followed its own protocols to collect whole blood in K2EDTA tubes. For TCRbeta analysis, collaborators shipped samples as frozen whole blood, isolated PBMCs, or DNA extracted from either of those sample types. The origin of this receptor is a man aged 50-60 years with active or convalescent COVID-19. Here the chain combines TRBV15 and TRBJ1-6; TRBD1 is possibly the D segment (6 matching bases). Material: peripheral blood. The CDR3 corresponds to CATPSGQDNSPLHF. Read as DNA, the sequence is TGTGCCACCCCCTCGGGACAAGATAATTCACCCCTCCACTTT.